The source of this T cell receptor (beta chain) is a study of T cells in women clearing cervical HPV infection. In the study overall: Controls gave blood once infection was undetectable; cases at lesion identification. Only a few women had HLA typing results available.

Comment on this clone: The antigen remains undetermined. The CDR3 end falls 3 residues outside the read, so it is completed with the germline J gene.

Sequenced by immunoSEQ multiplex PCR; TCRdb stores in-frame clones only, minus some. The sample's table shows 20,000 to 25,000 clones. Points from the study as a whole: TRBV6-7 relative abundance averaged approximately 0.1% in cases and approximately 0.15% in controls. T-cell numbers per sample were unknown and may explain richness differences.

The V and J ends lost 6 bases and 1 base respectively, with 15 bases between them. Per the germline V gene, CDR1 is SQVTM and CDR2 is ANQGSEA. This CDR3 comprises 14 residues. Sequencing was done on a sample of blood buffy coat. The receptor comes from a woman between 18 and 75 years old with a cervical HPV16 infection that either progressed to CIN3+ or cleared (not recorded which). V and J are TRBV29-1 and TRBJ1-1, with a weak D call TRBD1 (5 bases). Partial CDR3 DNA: TGCAGCGTGGACCTTGACAGATCGAACACTGAA. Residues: CSVDLDRSNTE. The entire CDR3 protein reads CSVDLDRSNTEAFF.